This T cell receptor (beta chain) was identified during a study of CD8 T cells in Susac syndrome. It was with random hexamers that about 0.45 to 1 ug RNA was reverse transcribed. One entry per CDR3 protein results from TCRdb running MiXCR on the immunoSEQ multiplex PCR reads. The sample comprises 150,000 to 200,000 distinct CDR3 sequences, almost 96% of which are singletons, and around 0.096% rests with the top ten. CDR1 MDHEN and CDR2 SYDVKM come from the germline V gene. With 3 bases clipped from V and 4 bases from J, the junction kept 3 bases outside the gene matches. The CDR3 is 13 residues long.

Material for sequencing was CD4+ T cells from PBMCs. V and J are TRBV28 and TRBJ2-7; TRBD2 aligns across 7 bases. The origin of this receptor is a human donor with Susac syndrome. In DNA form, the CDR3 reads TGTGCCAGCAGTTTTAGCGGGTTTTACGAGCAGTACTTC. This gives the protein CASSFSGFYEQYF.